These 10 T cell receptor beta chains came from one sample sequenced in a study of a mutant IDH1 vaccine in newly diagnosed glioma. As for time point: week 35, safety follow-up. The investigators gave 300 ug of mutant IDH1 20-mer peptide in each vaccine dose, together with topical imiquimod. The method was immunoSEQ multiplex PCR; TCRdb's version includes in-frame clones alone and lacks a portion of them. The table records tens of thousands of clones, about 76% of them present only once. Their antigens remain unidentified. The sample was PBMCs, taken from a glioma patient whose treatment included an IDH1 peptide vaccine. The receptors were sampled from a man aged 45-65 years with glioma.

The V and J genes are TRBV30 and TRBJ1-6, with 10 bases lining up with TRBD1. Germline CDR1 reads GTSNPN; CDR2 reads SVGIG (reference sequence). CDR3 length: 14 amino acids. With V trimmed by 1 base and J by 8 bases, 2 bases remained unmatched. The CDR3 protein is CAWSGQGAYSPLHF. DNA for the CDR3: TGTGCCTGGAGTGGACAGGGGGCTTATTCACCCCTCCACTTT.

A few counts support this clone. The rearrangement uses TRBV18 and TRBJ1-1; D is ambiguous. Germline lookup yields CDR1 KGHSH and CDR2 LQKENI. V shed 6 bases and J shed 3 bases, with 8 bases lying between them. The CDR3 extends over 12 amino acids. The CDR3 DNA reads TGTGCCAGCTCCCCCGCATACACTGAAGCTTTCTTT. It specifies CASSPAYTEAFF.

In its sample, this clone was seen a few times. The CDR3 spells CASSVGGINYGYTF. DNA of the CDR3: TGTGCCAGCAGTGTAGGAGGTATTAACTATGGCTACACCTTC. The chain has TRBV2 and TRBJ1-2; D uncertain. Germline CDR1 SNHLY, CDR2 FYNNEI. The CDR3 spans 14 residues. The V gene lost 4 bases and the J gene lost 1 base, with 10 bases spanning the gap.

The V call is TRBV5-1, the J call TRBJ2-1; 10 nucleotides align to TRBD2. Germline CDR1 SGHRS, CDR2 YFSETQ. J lost 10 bases, V lost 4 bases, and 8 bases had no gene match. CDR3 length: 14 residues. The DNA for the CDR3 is TGCGCCAGCAGCGCCTGGACTAGCGGAGACGAGCAGTTCTTC. This gives the protein CASSAWTSGDEQFF.

The chain has TRBV19 and TRBJ1-2; D unclear. V was cut by 0 bases and J by 4 bases, with 9 bases left in between. The CDR3 is 14 amino acids. Per the germline V gene, CDR1 is LNHDA and CDR2 is SQIVND (reference sequence). The CDR3 DNA reads as TGTGCCAGTAGTATAGATCCACAGTCCTATGGCTACACCTTC. It translates to CASSIDPQSYGYTF. The whole variable domain, filled in from reference TRBV19 and TRBJ1-2, reads DGGITQSPKYLFRKEGQNVTLSCEQNLNHDAMYWYRQDPGQGLRLIYYSQIVNDFQKGDIAEGYSVSREKKESFPLTVTSAQKNPTAFYLCASSIDPQSYGYTFGSGTRLTVV.

This clone has a handful of counts. The V gene is TRBV5-1, the J gene TRBJ1-1; no firm D call. CDR1 and CDR2 from the germline V gene are SGHRS and YFSETQ. Trimming took off 0 bases at V and 6 bases at J, with 15 bases between the two ends. This CDR3 is 15 amino acids long. CDR3 coding DNA: TGCGCCAGCAGCTTGGCACGGCGCGGATGGGCTGAAGCTTTCTTT. The encoded protein is CASSLARRGWAEAFF.

The chain recombines TRBV7-9 with TRBJ2-1; the D gene is possibly TRBD2 (5 bases). V gave up 5 bases and J gave up 2 bases, with 13 bases separating them. This CDR3 is 15 amino acids long. Looked up from germline, CDR1 is SEHNR and CDR2 is FQNEAQ (reference sequence). For the CDR3, the DNA is TGTGCCAGCAGCGCCGGACTGAGGCCCTACAATGAGCAGTTCTTC. Translated, it gives CASSAGLRPYNEQFF.

The CDR3 nucleotides are TGTGCCATCAGTGTGGCGGACGCCAGCTCTGGAAACACCATATATTTT. Amino acids: CAISVADASSGNTIYF. The V and J genes are TRBV10-3 and TRBJ1-3; D gene unclear. V was clipped by 4 bases and J by 0 bases, with 13 bases between them. In germline, CDR1 is ENHRY, CDR2 SYGVKD. The CDR3 is 16 residues long.

The chain joins TRBV9 to TRBJ2-3, with TRBD2 as a possible D gene (5 bases). The V gene lost 0 bases and the J gene lost 0 bases, with 5 bases spanning the gap. The CDR3 length is 14 residues. Germline CDR1 is SGDLS and CDR2 is YYNGEE. CDR3 bases: TGTGCCAGCAGCGTAGCGGGAAGCACAGATACGCAGTATTTT. It codes for CASSVAGSTDTQYF. Full variable domain (outside the CDR3, taken from reference TRBV9 and TRBJ2-3): DSGVTQTPKHLITATGQRVTLRCSPRSGDLSVYWYQQSLDQGLQFLIQYYNGEERAKGNILERFSAQQFPDLHSELNLSSLELGDSALYFCASSVAGSTDTQYFGPGTRLTVL.

The chain carries TRBV11-2 and TRBJ1-2; D possibly corresponds to TRBD1 (5 bases). V was clipped by 5 bases and J by 3 bases, with 19 bases between them. The CDR3 length is 16 residues. Germline CDR1 reads SGHAT; CDR2 reads FQNNGV. As DNA, the CDR3 is TGTGCCAGCAGCCCAATGGAGGGGAGATCCGACTATGGCTACACCTTC. It translates to CASSPMEGRSDYGYTF.